A selection of T cell receptor beta chains follows, all from one sample in a study of vaccination effects on CD4 cells after COVID-19. No cognate antigen is known for these TCRs. Clones were read by immunoSEQ multiplex PCR, and TCRdb kept only the in-frame ones, dropping some. The data show roughly 63,000 clones, about 80% seen once. Here the sequenced sample was CD4+ T cells from PBMCs cultured with SARS-CoV-2 spike peptides, taken before COVID-19 vaccination. The receptors shown here come from a human donor who received a COVID-19 vaccine. The conserved cysteine and the conserved F or W are not part of the CDR3 here.

TRBV18,ASSPPGAVRETQY
TRBV6-5,ASSFGQGRNTIY
TRBV6-2/TRBV6-3,ASSPVLAGGFVEQF
TRBV5-6,ASSLEDRENSPLH
TRBV20-1,SASHRGGTGELF
TRBV5-4,ASSLMGRDRDNTEAF
TRBV18,ASSPLGTDSYNSPLH
TRBV25-1,ASSELGKGSNTEAF
TRBV15,ATSRDIVGVDPADSPLH
TRBV6-2/TRBV6-3,ASSTQGAGETQY
TRBV3-1/TRBV3-2,ASSPGGSGANVLT
TRBV11-2,ASSPRQGSYGYT
TRBV12-5,ASGLRVGGKEWNSPLH
TRBV2,ASSSDGNSNQPQH
TRBV7-2,ASSWADRGLSYT
TRBV4-1,ASSQDRRQGNTEAF
TRBV6-5,ASSYEGLSTDTQY